This T cell receptor beta chain emerged from a study of blood T cell repertoires in COVID-19. Study summary: Whether acute or convalescent, the COVID-19 samples came from the United States, Italy and Spain. Sample material is recorded as cDNA or gDNA derived from T cells, B-cell-depleted T cells, or PBMCs.

Per the study methods: Amplification from reference gene primers served as the basis for estimated nucleated cell counts. Assay: immunoSEQ multiplex PCR; the TCRdb copy retains only in-frame clones and omits some. V and J calls plus clone size are reproduced from that table; the DNA served to infer D and trimming. Of about 290,000 clones in the sample, 80% to 90% were seen once. This CDR3 region has 16 residues. V shed 10 bases, J shed 1 base, and the junction held 14 bases outside the gene matches. The germline CDR1 and CDR2 sequences are LNHDA and SQIVND (reference sequence). This chain joins TRBV19 and TRBJ1-2; 8 bases are a match to TRBD1. Sequenced sample: peripheral blood. This sequence was found in a man between 40 and 49 years old with acute or convalescent COVID-19. The DNA of the CDR3 is TGTGCCACCCGGGATTCCGGGACAGGTTATAACTATGGCTACACCTTC. Protein: CATRDSGTGYNYGYTF.